This T cell receptor (beta chain) was captured by sequencing in a study of shared clonotypes between healthy human individuals. Study-wide findings and caveats: At large depth, rarefaction still showed sorted-subset sequencing to be incomplete.

CD4+ cells yielded CD45RA+ naive and CD45RA-negative memory subsets. Each subset's genomic DNA was split evenly across several immunoSEQ plates. The data were produced by immunoSEQ multiplex PCR, yet TCRdb's version contains in-frame clones alone and is incomplete. The sample records 2 million to 2.5 million clones, 93% being singletons. With regard to this clone: What it recognizes is unknown.

The CDR3 covers 13 residues. The germline V gene has CDR1 SGHTA and CDR2 FQGTGA. The J segment lost 4 bases and the V segment lost 2 bases, leaving 1 base of the junction unmatched. V gene TRBV7-3 combines with J gene TRBJ2-5; 7 positions match TRBD2. This clonotype was obtained from a man younger than 35 in good health. Some clones in this sample may be carry-over from other donors' samples. The specimen sequenced was naive CD4+ T cells from PBMCs. The subset was: CD45RA+ positively selected. DNA of the CDR3: TGTGCCAGCAGCTTAGGCGGGGGAGAGACCCAGTACTTC. Translating it yields CASSLGGGETQYF.